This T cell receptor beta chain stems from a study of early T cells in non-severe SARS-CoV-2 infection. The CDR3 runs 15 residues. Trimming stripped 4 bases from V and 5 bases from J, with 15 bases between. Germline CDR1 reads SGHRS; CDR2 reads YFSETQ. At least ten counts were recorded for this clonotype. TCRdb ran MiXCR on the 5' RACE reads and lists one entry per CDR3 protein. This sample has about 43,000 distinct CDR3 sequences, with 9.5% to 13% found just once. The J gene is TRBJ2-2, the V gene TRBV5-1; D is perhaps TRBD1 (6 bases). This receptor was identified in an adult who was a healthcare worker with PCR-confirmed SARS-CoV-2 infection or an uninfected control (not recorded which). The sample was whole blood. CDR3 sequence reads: CASSSTGTQTGELFF. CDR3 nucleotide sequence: TGCGCCAGCAGCAGTACCGGGACACAGACCGGGGAGCTGTTTTTT.